The text below deals with one T cell receptor (beta chain). This entry comes from a study of shared clonotypes between healthy human individuals. Profiled with immunoSEQ multiplex PCR; TCRdb holds only in-frame clones, not every one. Of 550,000 to 800,000 clones in the sample, around 67% were seen once. Per germline, CDR1 LNHDA and CDR2 SQIVND (reference sequence). The CDR3 loop spans 15 amino acids. Trimming stripped 5 bases from V and 5 bases from J, with 18 bases between. The chain combines TRBV19 with TRBJ1-1; D ambiguous. The sequencing input was memory CD4+ T cells sorted from blood. Documented subset: CD45RA-negative fraction. This TCR was recovered from a woman younger than 45 in good health. CDR3 coding DNA: TGTGCCAGTAGTGGTTTGGGCCCCACGGCAACTGAAGCTTTCTTT. It specifies CASSGLGPTATEAFF.